This T cell receptor beta chain was retrieved from a study of T cells expressing NK-cell markers. Study details: Eight donors were sequenced, seven testing HCMV-seropositive and one testing seronegative. Study outcomes and limitations: About 1.0-7.0% of CD8+ T cells in about 6 donors belonged to dominant NKG2C+ clonotypes. It was still unclear whether expanded NKG2C+ T cell clones were HCMV specific.

Reprocessing the 5' RACE reads, TCRdb reports a single entry for every CDR3 protein and omits DNA. The sample features about half a million distinct CDR3 sequences, with around 1.4% in its top ten. As regards this clonotype: Its cognate antigen is unknown.

Germline CDR1 and CDR2: DFQATT and SNEGSKA (reference sequence). CDR3 length: 14 residues. This chain links TRBV20-1 with TRBJ1-1; TCRdb lists TRBD1, though no DNA is available to test this call. This TCR came from a woman in her forties or fifties in good health. Sequencing used blood T cells: a sorted CD56 or NKG2C T cell subset, CD4+ or CD8+ T cells, or bulk PBMC T cells (not recorded which). CDR3 sequence: CSARWDTHLNEAFF.